The present T cell receptor (beta chain) was sequenced within a study of CD4 and CD8 cells across lung adenocarcinoma regions. Samples came from patients with localized non-small cell lung adenocarcinoma. MiXCR, run by TCRdb on the PCR reads, gives a single entry per CDR3 protein. The sample contains about 25,000 distinct CDR3 sequences, about half of which appear only once. This clonotype was recorded many times. The clonotype originates from a male donor with lung adenocarcinoma. The CD4 and CD8 labels of this study may be unreliable. The sequenced sample consisted of CD8+ T cells from the center of a lung tumor.

CDR3 in amino acids: CASSPWGRQETQYF. Written as DNA, the CDR3 is TGTGCCAGCAGCCCCTGGGGACGGCAAGAGACCCAGTACTTC. The genes are TRBV7-6 and TRBJ2-5, with D perhaps matching TRBD1 or TRBD2 (5 bases each). Trimming removed 5 bases from V and 2 bases from J, with 12 bases in between. Germline loops: CDR1 SGHVS, CDR2 FNYEAQ. CDR3 length: 14 amino acids.